This T cell receptor beta chain was sequenced during a study of a mutant IDH1 vaccine in newly diagnosed glioma (dated by TCRdb to the early 2020s). Study-level background: In the chemotherapy-containing groups, vaccination started alongside temozolomide cycles, whereas in patients who had radiotherapy alone it started 4-6 weeks after radiotherapy. Before enrollment, most patients had been given radiochemotherapy with temozolomide as standard therapy, while the rest had received either radiotherapy alone or temozolomide alone. For exploratory analyses, longitudinal TCRB deep sequencing was carried out in under 30 treated patients wherever samples were available. Of the 25 to 40 treated patients, approximately 62% were male and approximately 38% were female, and the mean age was roughly 40 years. Peripheral blood was drawn at six visits: V03 (baseline), V05, V07, V10, V12 and V13. Visit V12 was the week-35 safety follow-up and visit V13 was the week-47 end of study. Beyond this particular receptor, the publication reports: PBMC samples for TCRB deep sequencing were selected based on availability. According to the authors, sample limitations meant that analyses of patient blood samples could not be reproduced. Across multiple MHC alleles, vaccine-induced immune responses were seen in approximately 93% of patients. Pseudoprogression seemed to be unrelated to changes in the top peripheral T cell clonotypes found by TCRB sequencing.

Interpreted using the paper, the time point label stands for: week 47, end of study. Every vaccine dose consisted of 300 ug of a 20-mer mutant IDH1 peptide in Montanide, administered subcutaneously together with topical imiquimod. Eight vaccinations were administered to patients in weeks 1, 3, 5, 7, 11, 15, 19 and 23, corresponding to visits V03 through V10. All donors had newly diagnosed IDH1-mutant astrocytomas of WHO grade 3 or 4 that showed loss of nuclear ATRX. The samples were drawn from NOA16, a multicentre, single-arm, open-label phase I trial in Germany that tested a mutant IDH1 peptide vaccine in humans for the first time. The DNeasy Blood and Tissue Kit was used to extract genomic DNA from EDTA blood for TCRB sequencing. V drops 5 bases and J drops 3 bases, leaving 11 bases in between. In the germline V gene, CDR1 corresponds to MNHNS and CDR2 to SASEGT. Including the terminal cysteine and phenylalanine, the CDR3 comprises 13 residues. Just the 39-base CDR3 DNA is kept, in frame starting at base 1.

On this clone itself: Which antigen it targets is not known. No much larger clone exists at a distance of one base, and base qualities are not known.

Library prep was done by the immunoSEQ multiplex PCR assay. Following the manufacturer's protocol, the hsTCRB Kit was used to amplify rearranged TCR beta chain sequences. Sequencing of TCRB libraries was carried out on an Illumina MiSeq. The authors processed their data as follows. Demultiplexing, trimming and gene mapping were performed with the kit vendor's proprietary platform. The immuneACCESS repertoire file appears here via TCRdb, limited to in-frame rearrangements. These files lack a portion of the clones; in checked studies, under half of the deficit traces to unresolved V genes, and the cause of the others is not known. V, J and clone size are those of that table, while D and trimming were read from the DNA. The sample table records tens of thousands of clones; more than 80% of these occur just once. Of the sample, roughly 5.6% is held by the ten largest clones.

The clonotype was recovered from a man between 40 and 49 years old with glioma. The sample here was PBMCs, taken from a glioma patient whose treatment included an IDH1 peptide vaccine. The rearranged chain carries TRBV6-1 and TRBJ2-7, with a weak D call of TRBD1 (6 bases match). The DNA reads TGTGCCAGCAGTAGTACAGGGAACTACGAGCAGTACTTC. This gives the protein CASSSTGNYEQYF.